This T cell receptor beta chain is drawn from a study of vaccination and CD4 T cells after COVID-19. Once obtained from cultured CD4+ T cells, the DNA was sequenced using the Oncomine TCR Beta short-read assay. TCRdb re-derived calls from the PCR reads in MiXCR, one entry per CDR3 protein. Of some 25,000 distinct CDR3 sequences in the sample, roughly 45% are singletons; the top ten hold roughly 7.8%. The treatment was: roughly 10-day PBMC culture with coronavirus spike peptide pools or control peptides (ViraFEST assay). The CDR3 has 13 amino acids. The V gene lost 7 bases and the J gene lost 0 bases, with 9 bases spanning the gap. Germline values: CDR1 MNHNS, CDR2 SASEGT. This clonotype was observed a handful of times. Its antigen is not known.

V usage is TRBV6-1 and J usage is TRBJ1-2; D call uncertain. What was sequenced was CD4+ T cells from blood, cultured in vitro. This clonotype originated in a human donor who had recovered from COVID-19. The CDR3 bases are TGTGCCAGCACCCCGGCTCCTAACTATGGCTACACCTTC. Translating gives CASTPAPNYGYTF.